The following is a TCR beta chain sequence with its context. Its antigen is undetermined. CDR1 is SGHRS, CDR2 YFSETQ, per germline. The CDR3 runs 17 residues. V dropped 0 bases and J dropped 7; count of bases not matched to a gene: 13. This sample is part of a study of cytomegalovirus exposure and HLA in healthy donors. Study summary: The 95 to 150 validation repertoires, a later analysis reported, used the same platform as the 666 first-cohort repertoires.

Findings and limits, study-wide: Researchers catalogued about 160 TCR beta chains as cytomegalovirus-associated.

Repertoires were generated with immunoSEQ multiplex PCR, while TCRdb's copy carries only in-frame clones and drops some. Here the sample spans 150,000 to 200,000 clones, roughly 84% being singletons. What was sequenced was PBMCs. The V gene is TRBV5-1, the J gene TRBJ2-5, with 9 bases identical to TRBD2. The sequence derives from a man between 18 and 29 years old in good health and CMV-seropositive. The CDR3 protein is CASSLVASGVGSGTQYF. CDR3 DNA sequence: TGCGCCAGCAGCTTGGTCGCTAGCGGGGTAGGGAGCGGGACCCAGTACTTC.